Listed below are T cell receptor beta chains from one sample, sequenced in a study of T-cell reconstitution after alpha-beta-depleted transplantation in children. TCRdb analysed the PCR reads with MiXCR anew, one entry per CDR3 protein. The sample yields about 200,000 distinct CDR3 sequences, 14% to 15% seen once. The sample was PBMCs from the stem cell graft donor, taken from the stem cell graft. The source of these receptors is a human donor who donated a stem cell graft to a child with acute lymphoblastic leukemia. Each CDR3 is given with its conserved first and last residue. Fields, in order: clone size, J gene, D gene, V gene, CDR3 protein, CDR3 DNA. D genes are given only for firm matches. Clone sizes are given selectively: once, few, many, or a class where the clone is expanded.

abundance: few; j_gene: TRBJ2-1; d_gene: -; v_gene: TRBV7-9; CDR3aa: CASSSVSLVNEQFF; CDR3nt: TGTGCCAGCAGCTCGGTATCCCTAGTAAATGAGCAGTTCTTC
abundance: few; j_gene: TRBJ2-7; d_gene: TRBD2; v_gene: TRBV7-8; CDR3aa: CASRREAPYEQYF; CDR3nt: TGTGCCAGCAGACGGGAGGCCCCCTACGAGCAGTACTTC
abundance: many; j_gene: TRBJ1-2; d_gene: TRBD1; v_gene: TRBV12-3/TRBV12-4; CDR3aa: CASRQGVQGYGYTF; CDR3nt: TGTGCCAGCAGGCAGGGGGTTCAAGGCTATGGCTACACCTTC
abundance: -; j_gene: TRBJ2-2; d_gene: TRBD1; v_gene: TRBV5-1; CDR3aa: CASSLVATGGDTGELFF; CDR3nt: TGCGCCAGCAGCTTGGTTGCGACAGGGGGGGACACCGGGGAGCTGTTTTTT
abundance: few; j_gene: TRBJ2-5; d_gene: -; v_gene: TRBV5-1; CDR3aa: CASSLLPGPKGETQYF; CDR3nt: TGCGCCAGCAGCCTTCTTCCCGGGCCCAAAGGGGAGACCCAGTACTTC
abundance: few; j_gene: TRBJ2-7; d_gene: -; v_gene: TRBV29-1; CDR3aa: CSVEVDDSETHEQYF; CDR3nt: TGCAGCGTTGAAGTGGACGACAGCGAGACCCACGAGCAGTACTTC
abundance: many; j_gene: TRBJ2-1; d_gene: -; v_gene: TRBV25-1; CDR3aa: CASSEYKDGHPLRF; CDR3nt: TGTGCCAGCAGTGAATATAAGGACGGACACCCCTTACGCTTC
abundance: few; j_gene: TRBJ2-3; d_gene: -; v_gene: TRBV6-1; CDR3aa: CASSDDLVGGQYF; CDR3nt: TGTGCCAGCAGTGATGATCTCGTTGGTGGGCAGTATTTT
abundance: many; j_gene: TRBJ2-6; d_gene: TRBD1; v_gene: TRBV2; CDR3aa: CASSDEYGTELSGANVLTF; CDR3nt: TGTGCCAGCAGTGATGAGTACGGGACAGAACTCTCTGGGGCCAACGTCCTGACTTTC
abundance: many; j_gene: TRBJ2-1; d_gene: -; v_gene: TRBV29-1; CDR3aa: CSVEIYREVPNEQFF; CDR3nt: TGCAGCGTTGAAATCTACAGGGAGGTCCCCAATGAGCAGTTCTTC
abundance: few; j_gene: TRBJ2-2; d_gene: -; v_gene: TRBV18; CDR3aa: CASSPPSGGDTGELFF; CDR3nt: TGTGCCAGCTCACCACCTTCGGGCGGGGACACCGGGGAGCTGTTTTTT
abundance: many; j_gene: TRBJ2-1; d_gene: TRBD1; v_gene: TRBV6-5; CDR3aa: CASSYSPTGDNEQFF; CDR3nt: TGTGCCAGCAGTTACTCTCCGACAGGGGACAATGAGCAGTTCTTC
abundance: once; j_gene: TRBJ2-1; d_gene: -; v_gene: TRBV7-6; CDR3aa: CASSLLRGTELSSRYNEQFF; CDR3nt: TGTGCCAGCAGCTTACTAAGGGGGACCGAACTTTCCTCTCGGTACAATGAGCAGTTCTTC
abundance: many; j_gene: TRBJ2-7; d_gene: -; v_gene: TRBV7-9; CDR3aa: CASSQDPKAYEQYF; CDR3nt: TGTGCCAGCAGCCAAGACCCTAAAGCCTACGAGCAGTACTTC
abundance: many; j_gene: TRBJ2-3; d_gene: -; v_gene: TRBV20-1; CDR3aa: CSALPTADTQYF; CDR3nt: TGCAGTGCCCTCCCGACTGCGGATACGCAGTATTTT
abundance: many; j_gene: TRBJ2-7; d_gene: -; v_gene: TRBV5-1; CDR3aa: CASSSEGGGYEQYF; CDR3nt: TGCGCCAGCAGCTCTGAGGGGGGGGGCTACGAGCAGTACTTC
abundance: many; j_gene: TRBJ2-7; d_gene: TRBD2; v_gene: TRBV6-5; CDR3aa: CASSPLAASFSYEQYF; CDR3nt: TGTGCCAGCAGCCCACTAGCGGCCTCCTTCTCCTACGAGCAGTACTTC
abundance: many; j_gene: TRBJ2-7; d_gene: TRBD2; v_gene: TRBV5-6; CDR3aa: CASSRTSGSTYEQYF; CDR3nt: TGTGCCAGCAGCCGGACTAGCGGGAGCACCTACGAGCAGTACTTC
abundance: many; j_gene: TRBJ2-1; d_gene: -; v_gene: TRBV29-1; CDR3aa: CSVASGAYNEQFF; CDR3nt: TGCAGCGTTGCGAGCGGAGCCTACAATGAGCAGTTCTTC
abundance: many; j_gene: TRBJ2-1; d_gene: -; v_gene: TRBV5-1; CDR3aa: CASSLDPLNTKNEQFF; CDR3nt: TGCGCCAGCAGCTTGGACCCCTTGAACACCAAGAATGAGCAGTTCTTC
abundance: many; j_gene: TRBJ1-5; d_gene: -; v_gene: TRBV4-1; CDR3aa: CASSRGTSSNQPQHF; CDR3nt: TGCGCCAGCAGCCGCGGGACCTCTAGCAATCAGCCCCAGCATTTT
abundance: many; j_gene: TRBJ2-4; d_gene: -; v_gene: TRBV29-1; CDR3aa: CSVEDRARQVKGF; CDR3nt: TGCAGCGTTGAAGATAGGGCCAGACAGGTGAAGGGGTTC
abundance: many; j_gene: TRBJ1-2; d_gene: -; v_gene: TRBV7-9; CDR3aa: CASSLARVYGYTF; CDR3nt: TGTGCCAGCAGCTTAGCGCGAGTCTATGGCTACACCTTC
abundance: many; j_gene: TRBJ2-2; d_gene: TRBD1; v_gene: TRBV10-2; CDR3aa: CASRKTGEFTGELFF; CDR3nt: TGCGCCAGCAGAAAGACAGGGGAATTCACCGGGGAGCTGTTTTTT
abundance: many; j_gene: TRBJ2-1; d_gene: TRBD2; v_gene: TRBV4-1; CDR3aa: CASSHPSASGSSYNEQFF; CDR3nt: TGCGCCAGCAGCCATCCTTCGGCTAGCGGGAGCTCCTACAATGAGCAGTTCTTC
abundance: many; j_gene: TRBJ2-3; d_gene: -; v_gene: TRBV20-1; CDR3aa: CSARREARTDTQYF; CDR3nt: TGCAGTGCTAGAAGGGAGGCTCGCACAGATACGCAGTATTTT
abundance: few; j_gene: TRBJ1-5; d_gene: -; v_gene: TRBV20-1; CDR3aa: CSARVPRQVNNQPQHF; CDR3nt: TGCAGTGCTAGAGTCCCGAGACAGGTCAACAATCAGCCCCAGCATTTT
abundance: many; j_gene: TRBJ2-1; d_gene: TRBD1; v_gene: TRBV27; CDR3aa: CASSPTGVYNEQFF; CDR3nt: TGTGCCAGCAGTCCGACAGGGGTATACAATGAGCAGTTCTTC